Listed here are 15 T cell receptor beta chains from one sample, sequenced in a study of cytomegalovirus exposure and HLA in healthy donors. Amplification used 60 Vbeta primers and 13 Jbeta primers. Using immunoSEQ multiplex PCR, the repertoire was profiled, and TCRdb retains in-frame clones only, with some absent. The sample lists roughly 140,000 clones, roughly 82% occurring once. Sequenced material: PBMCs. The source is a young man in good health and CMV-seropositive.

This clone has just a few counts. This sample includes further DNA sequences coding for the same CDR3. This sequence joins TRBV4-1 and TRBJ2-4, with 8 bases matching TRBD1. J gave up 1 base and V 1 base, and 18 bases lay outside the gene matches. Germline values: CDR1 MGHRA, CDR2 YSYEKL. The CDR3 is 21 amino acids. The CDR3 DNA reads TGCGCCAGCAGCCAAGCCCCTTCGGGACAGGCCCTTATAGGCGCCAAAAACATTCAGTACTTC. Residues: CASSQAPSGQALIGAKNIQYF.

The V and J genes are TRBV19 and TRBJ2-5; 7 bases are shared with TRBD1. Looked up from germline, CDR1 is LNHDA and CDR2 is SQIVND (reference sequence). J lost 5 bases, V lost 7 bases, and 16 bases had no gene match. This CDR3 is 16 amino acids long. CDR3 sequence: CASKRNAGTAGETQYF. Here the CDR3 DNA reads TGTGCCAGTAAACGGAACGCCGGGACAGCCGGGGAGACCCAGTACTTC. The full variable domain, rest sourced from reference TRBV19 and TRBJ2-5, is DGGITQSPKYLFRKEGQNVTLSCEQNLNHDAMYWYRQDPGQGLRLIYYSQIVNDFQKGDIAEGYSVSREKKESFPLTVTSAQKNPTAFYLCASKRNAGTAGETQYFGPGTRLLVL.

The V call is TRBV2, the J call TRBJ2-2; D remains unclear. The CDR3 spans 14 residues. Between the trimmed V and J ends, which lost 2 bases and 2 bases, there was a span of 6 bases. CDR1 is SNHLY, CDR2 FYNNEI, per germline. Here the CDR3 DNA reads TGTGCCAGCAGTGAATACATAAACACCGGGGAGCTGTTTTTT. Translated, it gives CASSEYINTGELFF.

The gene calls are TRBV28 and TRBJ1-3; no definite D call. Trimming removed 7 bases at V and 1 base at J, with 11 bases between. CDR3 length: 14 residues. Per the germline V gene, CDR1 is MDHEN and CDR2 is SYDVKM. The CDR3 sequence is CASIGGLSGNTIYF. As DNA, the CDR3 is TGTGCCAGCATAGGAGGGTTATCTGGAAACACCATATATTTT.

The genes are TRBV5-1 and TRBJ1-4; 8 bases are shared with TRBD1. The V gene's germline CDR1 is SGHRS and CDR2 YFSETQ. V gave up 0 bases and J gave up 7 bases; unmatched junction bases: 11. The CDR3 totals 17 residues. In DNA form, the CDR3 reads TGCGCCAGCAGCTTGGACCCGACAGGGGAGCAGGGTGAAAAACTGTTTTTT. This codes for CASSLDPTGEQGEKLFF.

The chain joins TRBV19 to TRBJ1-6, with no clear D. This CDR3 has 14 amino acids. Looked up from germline, CDR1 is LNHDA and CDR2 is SQIVND (reference sequence). Trimming cost V 11 bases and J 4 bases, with 15 bases left between them. This chain's CDR3 is CAPRRGDYNSPLHF. In nucleotides, the CDR3 is TGTGCCCCCCGCCGAGGAGATTATAATTCACCCCTCCACTTT.

With regard to this clone: A junction boundary mismatches the germline segment, possibly from a read error. This chain connects TRBV6-1 to TRBJ1-2, with 8 bases matching TRBD1. The CDR3 spans 15 residues. Germline CDR1 MNHNS, CDR2 SASEGT. The CDR3 sequence: CASSETSGQAGTTYF. CDR3 DNA sequence: TGTGCCAGCAGTGAAACTTCGGGACAGGCCGGTACCACATACTTC.

The chain couples TRBV6-5 to TRBJ2-6; D ambiguous. This CDR3 is built from 12 residues. The V end lost 7 bases, the J end lost 2 bases, and 3 bases lay between the germline ends. The germline gives CDR1 MNHEY, CDR2 SVGAGI. In nucleotides, the CDR3 is TGTGCCAGCACTGCTGGGGCCAACGTCCTGACTTTC. This encodes CASTAGANVLTF.

The rearrangement links TRBV5-1 to TRBJ2-5; D is perhaps TRBD1 (5 bases). The better agreement between TRBJ2-7 and the DNA end casts doubt on the J call. Germline V gene sequence: CDR1 SGHRS, CDR2 YFSETQ. The CDR3 contains 12 residues. CDR3 sequence reads: CASSSNRYEQYF. In DNA, the CDR3 is TGCGCCAGCAGCTCTAACAGGTACGAGCAGTACTTC.

This chain uses TRBV2 with TRBJ2-2, with a tentative D call TRBD2 (6 bases). CDR3 length equals 15 residues. CDR1 and CDR2 from the germline V gene are SNHLY and FYNNEI. Trimming took off 6 bases at V and 4 bases at J, with 15 bases between the two ends. The CDR3 loop reads CASRETNGGTGELFF. The DNA of the CDR3 is TGTGCCAGCAGGGAGACGAACGGGGGCACCGGGGAGCTGTTTTTT. The whole variable domain, remainder taken from reference TRBV2 and TRBJ2-2, is EPEVTQTPSHQVTQMGQEVILRCVPISNHLYFYWYRQILGQKVEFLVSFYNNEISEKSEIFDDQFSVERPDGSNFTLKIRSTKLEDSAMYFCASRETNGGTGELFFGEGSRLTVL.

The chain has TRBV11-3 and TRBJ2-1; 7 bases fit TRBD2. The CDR3 spans 14 residues. The J segment lost 7 bases and the V segment lost 6 bases, leaving 9 bases of the junction unmatched. Per the germline V gene, CDR1 is SGHNT and CDR2 is YENEEA. CDR3 sequence: CASSLGGEVNEQFF. The CDR3 DNA is TGTGCCAGCAGTCTTGGGGGGGAGGTGAATGAGCAGTTCTTC.

The chain recombines TRBV9 with TRBJ2-6, with a tentative D call TRBD2 (6 bases). This CDR3 contains 16 residues. Germline lookup yields CDR1 SGDLS and CDR2 YYNGEE. V was shortened by 3 bases and J by 4 bases, with 14 bases between the two germline ends. This CDR3 is CASSDPRDSGANVLTF. The CDR3 nucleotides are TGTGCCAGCAGCGACCCGCGGGACTCGGGGGCCAACGTCCTGACTTTC.

The chain recombines TRBV10-1 with TRBJ1-5, with a possible D match to TRBD1 (6 bases). In germline, CDR1 is WNHNN, CDR2 SYGVQD (reference sequence). The CDR3 extends over 15 amino acids. With 7 bases removed from V and 4 bases from J, the gap between germline ends came to 17 bases. For the CDR3, the DNA is TGCGCCAGCAAAGGGGGGGAGGGGGTGAATCAGCCCCAGCATTTT. This sequence encodes CASKGGEGVNQPQHF.

This rearrangement joins TRBV18 to TRBJ2-1; 10 nucleotides line up with TRBD2. CDR3 size: 15 residues. V was pared by 4 bases and J by 5 bases, with 5 bases of the junction left unmatched. Germline V gene data show CDR1 as KGHSH and CDR2 as LQKENI. The CDR3 DNA is TGTGCCAGCTCACTAAGCGGGAGGGACAACAATGAGCAGTTCTTC. It encodes CASSLSGRDNNEQFF.

V usage is TRBV7-9 and J usage is TRBJ2-5; 11 positions match TRBD2. Trimming removed 7 bases from V and 1 base from J; junction bases left unmatched: 14. The CDR3 covers 18 residues. CDR1 SEHNR and CDR2 FQNEAQ come from the germline V gene (reference sequence). Written as DNA, the CDR3 is TGTGCCAGCATTGGGCTAGCGGGAGGTCAAGCTTTCCAAGAGACCCAGTACTTC. It translates to CASIGLAGGQAFQETQYF.